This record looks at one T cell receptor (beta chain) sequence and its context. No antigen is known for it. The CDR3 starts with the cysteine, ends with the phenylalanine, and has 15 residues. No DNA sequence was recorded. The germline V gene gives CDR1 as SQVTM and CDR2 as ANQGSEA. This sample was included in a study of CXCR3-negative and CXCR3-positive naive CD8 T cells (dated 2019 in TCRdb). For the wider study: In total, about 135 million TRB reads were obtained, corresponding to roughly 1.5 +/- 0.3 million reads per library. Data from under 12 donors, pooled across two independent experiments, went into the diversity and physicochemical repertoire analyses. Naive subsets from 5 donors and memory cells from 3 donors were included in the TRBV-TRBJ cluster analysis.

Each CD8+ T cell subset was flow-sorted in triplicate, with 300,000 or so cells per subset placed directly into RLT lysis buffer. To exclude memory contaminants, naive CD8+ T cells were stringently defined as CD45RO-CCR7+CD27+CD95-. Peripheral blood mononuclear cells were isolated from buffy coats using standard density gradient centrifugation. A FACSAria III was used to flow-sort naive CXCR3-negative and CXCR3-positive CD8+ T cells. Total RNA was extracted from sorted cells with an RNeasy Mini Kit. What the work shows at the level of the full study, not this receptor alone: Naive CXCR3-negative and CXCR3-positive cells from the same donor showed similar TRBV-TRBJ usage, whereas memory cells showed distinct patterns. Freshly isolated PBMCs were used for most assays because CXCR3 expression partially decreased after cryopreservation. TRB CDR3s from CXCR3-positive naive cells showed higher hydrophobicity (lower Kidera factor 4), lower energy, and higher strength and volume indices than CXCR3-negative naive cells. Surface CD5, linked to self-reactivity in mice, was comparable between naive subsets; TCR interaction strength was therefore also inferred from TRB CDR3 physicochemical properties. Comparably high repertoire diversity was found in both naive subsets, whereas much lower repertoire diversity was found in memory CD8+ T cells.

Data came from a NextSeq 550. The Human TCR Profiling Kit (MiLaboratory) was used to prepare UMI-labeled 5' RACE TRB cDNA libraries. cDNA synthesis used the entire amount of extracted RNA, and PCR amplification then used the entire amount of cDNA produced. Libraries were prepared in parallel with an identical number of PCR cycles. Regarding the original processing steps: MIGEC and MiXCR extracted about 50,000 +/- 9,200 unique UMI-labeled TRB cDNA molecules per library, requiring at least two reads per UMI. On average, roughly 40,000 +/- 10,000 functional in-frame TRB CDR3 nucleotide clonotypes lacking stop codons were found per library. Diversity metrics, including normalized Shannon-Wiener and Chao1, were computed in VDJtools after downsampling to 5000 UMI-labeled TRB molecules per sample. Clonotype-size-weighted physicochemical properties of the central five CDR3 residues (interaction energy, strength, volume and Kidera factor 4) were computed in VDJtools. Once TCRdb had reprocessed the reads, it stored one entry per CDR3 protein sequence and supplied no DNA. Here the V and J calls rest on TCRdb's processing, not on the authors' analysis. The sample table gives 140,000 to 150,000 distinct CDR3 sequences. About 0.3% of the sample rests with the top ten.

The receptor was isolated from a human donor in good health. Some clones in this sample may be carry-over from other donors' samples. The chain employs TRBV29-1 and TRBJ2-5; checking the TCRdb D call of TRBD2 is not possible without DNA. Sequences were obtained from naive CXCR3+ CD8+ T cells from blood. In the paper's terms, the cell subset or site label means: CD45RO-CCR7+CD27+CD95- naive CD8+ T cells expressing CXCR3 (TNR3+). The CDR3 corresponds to CSVAGTSGSKETQYF.